The present TCR beta chain was sequenced within a study of OX40 agonist ivuxolimab in advanced cancers. For the study at large: Hepatocellular carcinoma, melanoma, renal cell or head and neck cancer was diagnosed in the dose-escalation patients. At 82.7% male, the cohort had a mean age of 60 years, ranging from about 20 to 79.

This clone was observed a handful of times. No antigen is known for it. Some clones are missing from TCRdb's copy, which holds only in-frame ones; the method was immunoSEQ multiplex PCR. This table holds around 100,000 clones, 90% to 95% found once. CDR1 KGHSH and CDR2 LQKENI come from the germline V gene. V gave up 3 bases and J gave up 4 bases, with 15 bases separating them. The CDR3 totals 15 residues. Study-level findings and limits: Certain nonresponding patients likewise had low normalized T-cell clonal expansion. Patients with a partial response at 0.1-3.0 mg/kg had among the lowest clonal expansion.

This sequence was found in an adult with an advanced solid tumor such as melanoma, head and neck, liver or kidney cancer. Sequences were derived from CD4+ or CD8+ T cells sorted from blood, sampled in a trial of the OX40 agonist ivuxolimab. The rearrangement uses TRBV18 and TRBJ1-2, with D unresolved. The CDR3 DNA reads as TGTGCCAGCTCACCGCCGATCCGGGATTTCTATGGCTACACCTTC. Its translation is CASSPPIRDFYGYTF.